The source of this T cell receptor (beta chain) is a study of T cells in Graves' hyperthyroidism and ophthalmopathy. For the study at large: Peripheral blood was secured at the point of initial diagnosis, before any treatment.

For the diagnoses, clinical symptoms, serum thyroxine and TRAb, thyroid ultrasound and orbital computed tomography were used. This clonotype showed up many times. Its antigen is not identified. Findings of the study overall: Among clonotypes expanded in thyroid above 0.001, most were also found in blood.

From germline, CDR1 is SGHAT and CDR2 FQNNGV. Trimming removed 2 bases from V and 7 bases from J, with 5 bases in between. The CDR3 consists of 12 residues. Amplification of TCR beta CDR3 regions used RNA as the template. The HTBI primer set drove a first-round RT-PCR of the TCR CDR3. TCRdb reanalysed the multiplex PCR reads using MiXCR and keeps one entry per CDR3 protein. The sample has a few hundred thousand distinct CDR3 sequences; approximately 25% are singletons. Sequenced material: blood. The gene calls are TRBV11-2 and TRBJ1-4; the D is unclear. The receptor was isolated from a man in his forties or fifties with Graves' hyperthyroidism. The CDR3 loop reads CASSLWGEKLFF. CDR3 nucleotides: TGTGCCAGCAGCTTATGGGGTGAAAAACTGTTTTTT. Looking up the rest from reference TRBV11-2 and TRBJ1-4 gives the full variable domain: EAGVAQSPRYKIIEKRQSVAFWCNPISGHATLYWYQQILGQGPKLLIQFQNNGVVDDSQLPKDRFSAERLKGVDSTLKIQPAKLEDSAVYLCASSLWGEKLFFGSGTQLSVL.